These 4 T cell receptor beta chains were sequenced from one sample in a study of cytomegalovirus exposure and HLA in healthy donors. A multiplex PCR was run with 60 Vbeta primers and 13 Jbeta primers. Generated by immunoSEQ multiplex PCR, the TCRdb table keeps only in-frame clones and is missing some. The table lists over 70,000 clones, 76% of them singletons. The sample taken for sequencing was PBMCs. The source is a male donor in good health and CMV-seronegative.

This chain links TRBV6-5 with TRBJ1-5; a possible D gene is TRBD1 (6 bases). Deletions cut 5 bases from V and 6 bases from J, with 14 bases between. Germline CDR1 is MNHEY and CDR2 is SVGAGI. CDR3 length: 14 residues. Here the CDR3 reads CASSPWQGSQPQHF. The CDR3 region has the DNA TGTGCCAGCAGTCCCTGGCAGGGGTCTCAGCCCCAGCATTTT.

This rearrangement joins TRBV6-5 to TRBJ2-7; TRBD1 aligns across 7 bases. CDR1 and CDR2 from the germline V gene are MNHEY and SVGAGI. This CDR3 has 13 residues. V was pared by 5 bases and J by 3 bases, with 4 bases of the junction left unmatched. The CDR3 nucleotides read TGTGCCAGCAGTCTGGGACAGAACTACGAGCAGTACTTC. Its protein product is CASSLGQNYEQYF.

The rearrangement uses TRBV11-2 and TRBJ1-3, with 7 positions matching TRBD1. Germline lookup yields CDR1 SGHAT and CDR2 FQNNGV. The CDR3 is made up of 13 amino acids. V gave up 6 bases and J gave up 4 bases; unmatched junction bases: 3. CDR3 residues: CASSSDRGNTIYF. The CDR3 nucleotides read TGTGCCAGCAGTTCGGACAGGGGAAACACCATATATTTT.

This chain joins TRBV19 and TRBJ2-5; 11 nucleotides match TRBD1. Trimming cost V 7 bases and J 2 bases; bases outside gene matches: 3. The V gene's germline CDR1 is LNHDA and CDR2 SQIVND (reference sequence). The CDR3 runs to 14 residues. CDR3 bases: TGTGCCAGTACGGGGACAGGGGGTCAAGAGACCCAGTACTTC. Translated: CASTGTGGQETQYF.